Presented here are 7 T cell receptor beta chains from one specimen sequenced in a study of blood T cells in healthy people across ages. A second PCR, run for about 6 to 12 cycles, used a sample-barcoded 5' primer plus a J-beta primer mix. TCRdb re-derived calls from the 5' RACE reads in MiXCR, one entry per CDR3 protein. Found here are over 1,500,000 distinct CDR3 sequences, 39% of them singletons; the top ten hold roughly 23%. Sequencing was carried out using blood. The receptors stem from a human donor in good health.

The chain recombines TRBV9 with TRBJ2-7; 9 bases map to TRBD1. Gene TRBJ2-5 matches the end of the DNA better, so the J call may be wrong. The CDR3 covers 16 residues. From germline, CDR1 is SGDLS and CDR2 YYNGEE. The CDR3 bases are TGTGCCAGCAGCGTGATCGGGACAGGGACGGTGGAGACCCAGTACTTC. Its translation: CASSVIGTGTVETQYF.

This rearrangement joins TRBV6-2 or TRBV6-3 to TRBJ1-1; 9 bases align to TRBD1. The CDR3 runs to 15 residues. With V trimmed by 6 bases and J by 1 base, 6 bases remained unmatched. CDR1 MNHEY and CDR2 SVGEGT come from the germline V gene. The CDR3 loop is CASRSWDRANTEAFF. CDR3 DNA sequence: TGTGCCAGCAGAAGTTGGGACAGGGCGAACACTGAAGCTTTCTTT.

CDR3 protein: CASSLGGASARQFF. The CDR3 DNA reads TGTGCCAGCAGCTTGGGGGGCGCTTCGGCTAGGCAGTTCTTC. The rearrangement joins TRBV7-9 to TRBJ2-1; D tentatively fits TRBD1 or TRBD2 (6 bases each). Trimming took 3 bases from V and 12 from J, leaving 18 bases between them. The CDR3 is made up of 14 amino acids. CDR1 is SEHNR and CDR2 is FQNEAQ in the germline V gene (reference sequence).

The sample holds a few counts of this clonotype. One end of the junction fails to match germline, which may point to a read error. The chain carries TRBV27 and TRBJ2-1, with 8 bases lining up with TRBD2. The germline V gene has CDR1 MNHEY and CDR2 SMNVEV (reference sequence). The CDR3 is 15 residues long. In nucleotides, the CDR3 is TGTGCCAGCGGAATTAGCAGCGGGGGCTACAGTGAGCAGTTCTTC. Protein: CASGISSGGYSEQFF.

The V and J genes are TRBV20-1 and TRBJ1-6; D is uncertain. The CDR3 runs 14 residues. The V gene's germline CDR1 is DFQATT and CDR2 SNEGSKA (reference sequence). Deletions cut 3 bases from V and 0 bases from J, with 6 bases between. The CDR3: CSASEGSYNSPLHF. The CDR3 DNA reads TGCAGTGCTAGTGAGGGCTCCTATAATTCACCCCTCCACTTT.

This clonotype turned up a few times. V and J are TRBV6-5 and TRBJ2-7, with D possibly TRBD1 on 5 matching bases. Germline assignment: CDR1 MNHEY and CDR2 SVGAGI. This CDR3 is built from 14 residues. Trimming took 0 bases from V and 3 from J, leaving 9 bases between them. CDR3 DNA sequence: TGTGCCAGCAGTTACTCGGACATTGGCTACGAGCAGTACTTC. Amino acid sequence: CASSYSDIGYEQYF.

DNA of the CDR3: TGTGCCAGCAGTTACTCCCGAACCTACGAGCAGTACTTC. It codes for CASSYSRTYEQYF. The chain carries TRBV6-2 or TRBV6-3 and TRBJ2-7; D not certain. V dropped 0 bases and J dropped 2 bases, with 5 bases sitting between them. CDR3 length equals 13 residues. Germline V gene lookup returns CDR1 MNHEY and CDR2 SVGEGT.